These T cell receptor beta chains were read from a single sample in a study of T cell responses to AZD1222 COVID-19 vaccine. Here immunoSEQ multiplex PCR was the method, and the copy in TCRdb shows in-frame clones only, minus some. The data show approximately 80,000 clones, approximately 85% seen once. Source: peripheral blood, taken 28 days after the second AZD1222 dose. Receptors were obtained from an adult who received the AZD1222 COVID-19 vaccine. Each CDR3 is given with its conserved first and last residue. D genes are given only for firm matches. Size is stated for part of the rows, as once, few or many counts, or as a class when the clone is expanded.

V gene	D gene	clone size	J gene	CDR3 protein	CDR3 DNA
TRBV7-9	TRBD1	-	TRBJ1-2	CASSLGTGGNGYTF	TGTGCCAGCAGCTTAGGGACAGGGGGCAATGGCTACACCTTC
TRBV7-9	TRBD1	-	TRBJ1-1	CASSPGQVNTEAFF	TGTGCCAGCAGCCCCGGACAGGTTAACACTGAAGCTTTCTTT
TRBV7-6	TRBD1	-	TRBJ2-7	CASSLGDRAGYEQYF	TGTGCCAGCAGCTTAGGCGACAGGGCCGGCTACGAGCAGTACTTC
TRBV19	-	-	TRBJ1-5	CASSKGTTGQPQHF	TGTGCCAGTAGCAAGGGTACAACAGGCCAGCCCCAGCATTTT
TRBV7-2	-	few	TRBJ1-2	CASSLAGGDGYTF	TGTGCCAGCAGCTTAGCGGGGGGAGATGGCTACACCTTC
TRBV6-5	TRBD2	once	TRBJ2-1	CASTGLAGVANEQFF	TGTGCCAGCACGGGCCTAGCGGGAGTTGCCAATGAGCAGTTCTTC
TRBV28	-	-	TRBJ2-7	CASSPSGYEQYF	TGTGCCAGCAGTCCCAGCGGCTACGAGCAGTACTTC
TRBV3-1/TRBV3-2	TRBD2	-	TRBJ2-2	CASSQASGGTNTGELFF	TGTGCCAGCAGCCAAGCCAGCGGGGGGACTAACACCGGGGAGCTGTTTTTT
TRBV20-1	-	-	TRBJ2-7	CSASIPGGSYEQYF	TGCAGTGCTAGTATCCCAGGAGGGTCTTACGAGCAGTACTTC
TRBV3-1/TRBV3-2	-	-	TRBJ1-2	CASSHQTNYGYTF	TGTGCCAGCAGCCATCAAACTAACTATGGCTACACCTTC